The clone carrying this TCR beta chain was detected only a few times. V lost 5 bases to trimming and J lost 6 bases, with 13 bases between them. CDR1 and CDR2 from the germline V gene are SGHNT and YYREEE (reference sequence). The CDR3 is 13 amino acids. This sample is drawn from a study of T cells in Graves' hyperthyroidism and ophthalmopathy. Amplified TCR beta CDR3 regions came from RNA transcripts. First-round RT-PCR targeting the TCR CDR3 was performed with the HTBI primer set. TCRdb fed the multiplex PCR reads into MiXCR, producing one record per CDR3 protein. The sample carries about 610,000 distinct CDR3 sequences, about 14% recorded once.

This sequence originates from a woman aged 40 to 55 with Graves' ophthalmopathy. The chain links TRBV5-4 to TRBJ2-3; TRBD2 is a possible D gene (6 bases). The sample was blood. CDR3 region: CASRSSEGDTQYF. The CDR3 DNA is TGTGCCAGCAGATCTAGCGAGGGGGATACGCAGTATTTT. Together with reference TRBV5-4 and TRBJ2-3, the CDR3 gives the full variable domain: ETGVTQSPTHLIKTRGQQVTLRCSSQSGHNTVSWYQQALGQGPQFIFQYYREEENGRGNFPPRFSGLQFPNYSSELNVNALELDDSALYLCASRSSEGDTQYFGPGTRLTVL.